This T cell receptor (beta chain) was recorded in a study of control samples from healthy donors and cancer patients (dated by TCRdb to about 2020). The method behind the library was the immunoSEQ multiplex PCR assay. What TCRdb holds here is the immuneACCESS table cut down to in-frame rearrangements. Part of the clones is not present; checked against another copy, under half of the missing clones reflect an unresolved V gene, and the others are unexplained. The sample data list roughly 80,000 clones, and 85% to 90% of these were observed just once. The leading ten clones occupy around 5.1% of the sample. This clone turned up a few times. It has no known antigen specificity. One base away there is no much larger clone; base qualities are not given. V loses 6 bases, J loses 6 bases, and the germline ends lie 14 bases apart. The CDR3 starts with the cysteine, ends with the phenylalanine, and has 13 residues. Of the read, only the CDR3 DNA is kept; its 39 bases are in frame from base 1.

The V and J genes are TRBV12-3 or TRBV12-4 and TRBJ1-2, with no confident D gene call. The clonotype comes from a man aged 50 or older in good health. Sequencing used blood. The CDR3 amino acid sequence is: CASSHDGGHGYTF. The DNA is TGTGCCAGCAGCCATGATGGAGGGCATGGCTACACCTTC.